This entry concerns a single TCR beta chain. CDR1 and CDR2 (germline): SNHLY, FYNNEI. With V trimmed by 10 bases and J by 4 bases, 14 bases remained unmatched. The CDR3 sequence is 16 residues long. TCRdb's table, derived via immunoSEQ multiplex PCR, lists solely in-frame clones and lacks some. The data contain fewer than 80,000 clones, around 88% of them singletons. This record belongs to a study of blood T cell repertoires in COVID-19. The TCR originated in a young man with acute or convalescent COVID-19. The V gene is TRBV2, the J gene TRBJ2-1, with 9 bases matching TRBD1. Sequenced: peripheral blood. In nucleotides, the CDR3 is TGTGCCACGGGACAAGGGCCGGGACAGGGTTACAATGAGCAGTTCTTC. As protein: CATGQGPGQGYNEQFF.